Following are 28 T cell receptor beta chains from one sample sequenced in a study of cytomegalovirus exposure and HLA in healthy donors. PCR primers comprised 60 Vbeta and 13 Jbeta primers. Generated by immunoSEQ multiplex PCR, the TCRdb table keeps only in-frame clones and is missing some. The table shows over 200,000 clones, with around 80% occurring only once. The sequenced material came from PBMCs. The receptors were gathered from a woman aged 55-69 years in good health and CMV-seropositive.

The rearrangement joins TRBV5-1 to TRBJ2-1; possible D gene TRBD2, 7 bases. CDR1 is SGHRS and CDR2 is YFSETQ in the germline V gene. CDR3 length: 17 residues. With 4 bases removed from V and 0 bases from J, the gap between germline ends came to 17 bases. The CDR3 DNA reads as TGCGCCAGCAGCCCCCTAGGGGGGGCCCTCTCCTACAATGAGCAGTTCTTC. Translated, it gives CASSPLGGALSYNEQFF.

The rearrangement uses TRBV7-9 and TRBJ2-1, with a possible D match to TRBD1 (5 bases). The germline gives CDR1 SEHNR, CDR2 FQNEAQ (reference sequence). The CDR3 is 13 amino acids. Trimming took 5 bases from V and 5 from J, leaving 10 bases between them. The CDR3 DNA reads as TGTGCCAGCAGCCAGCCCAGGGACAATGAGCAGTTCTTC. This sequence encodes CASSQPRDNEQFF. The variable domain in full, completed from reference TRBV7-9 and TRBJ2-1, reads DTGVSQNPRHKITKRGQNVTFRCDPISEHNRLYWYRQTLGQGPEFLTYFQNEAQLEKSRLLSDRFSAERPKGSFSTLEIQRTEQGDSAMYLCASSQPRDNEQFFGPGTRLTVL.

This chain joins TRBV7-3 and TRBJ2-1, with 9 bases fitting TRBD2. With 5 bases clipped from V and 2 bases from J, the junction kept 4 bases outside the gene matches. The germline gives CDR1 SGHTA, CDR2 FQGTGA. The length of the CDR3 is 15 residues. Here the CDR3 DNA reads TGTGCCAGCAGCCTAGCGGGGCTGACCTACAATGAGCAGTTCTTC. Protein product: CASSLAGLTYNEQFF.

In nucleotides, the CDR3 is TGTGCCACCCAATCGGGGGGGCGTGGAAACACCATATATTTT. This codes for CATQSGGRGNTIYF. J is TRBJ1-3 and V is TRBV6-6, with a possible D match to TRBD1 (6 bases). V was pared by 10 bases and J by 3 bases, with 16 bases between. Germline CDR1 is MNHNY and CDR2 is SVGAGI (reference sequence). The CDR3 length is 14 residues.

CDR3 bases: TGTGCCAGAAGCTTGGCCGTCGTCATTCGAGCTAACTATGGCTACACCTTC. Encoded protein: CARSLAVVIRANYGYTF. V and J are TRBV5-3 and TRBJ1-2, with D unclear. TRBV5-3 carries the ORF label, with uncertain function. The CDR3 sequence is 17 residues long. V lost 0 bases to trimming and J lost 0 bases, with 15 bases between them.

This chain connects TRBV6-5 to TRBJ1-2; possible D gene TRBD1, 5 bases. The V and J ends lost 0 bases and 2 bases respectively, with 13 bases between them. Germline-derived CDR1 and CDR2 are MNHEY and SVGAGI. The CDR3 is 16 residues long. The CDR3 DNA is TGTGCCAGCAGTTACTCAGGGGCAACGAGAAACTATGGCTACACCTTC. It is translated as CASSYSGATRNYGYTF.

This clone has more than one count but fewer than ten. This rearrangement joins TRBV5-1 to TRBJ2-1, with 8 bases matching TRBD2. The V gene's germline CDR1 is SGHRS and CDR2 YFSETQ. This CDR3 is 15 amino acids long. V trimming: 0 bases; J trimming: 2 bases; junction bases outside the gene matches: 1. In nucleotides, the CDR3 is TGCGCCAGCAGCTTGGTGCGGGAGGCCTACAATGAGCAGTTCTTC. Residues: CASSLVREAYNEQFF.

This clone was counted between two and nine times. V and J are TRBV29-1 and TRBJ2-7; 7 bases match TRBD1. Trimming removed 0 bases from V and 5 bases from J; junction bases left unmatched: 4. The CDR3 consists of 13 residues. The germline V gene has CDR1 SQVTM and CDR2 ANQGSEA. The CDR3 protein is CSVEEDRVNEQYF. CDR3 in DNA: TGCAGCGTTGAAGAAGACAGGGTGAACGAGCAGTACTTC.

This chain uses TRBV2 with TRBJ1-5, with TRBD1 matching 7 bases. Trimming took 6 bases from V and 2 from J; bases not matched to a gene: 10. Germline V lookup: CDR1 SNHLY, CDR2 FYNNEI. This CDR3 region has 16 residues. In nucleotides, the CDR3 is TGTGCCAGCAGACGCGGGGTAGGGGGCGGCAATCAGCCCCAGCATTTT. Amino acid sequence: CASRRGVGGGNQPQHF.

The CDR3 DNA follows: TGTGCCAGCAGTCCGCGACAGGGGACGATACTGGGCACTGAAGCTTTCTTT. It is translated as CASSPRQGTILGTEAFF. This rearrangement joins TRBV27 to TRBJ1-1, with TRBD1 identical over 8 bases. The trim removed 5 bases at V and 4 bases at J, leaving 15 bases unmatched. The CDR3 has 17 residues. Germline CDR1 MNHEY, CDR2 SMNVEV (reference sequence).

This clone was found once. This chain's CDR3 is CSVNRGRIEAFF. Here the CDR3 DNA reads TGCAGCGTTAACAGGGGGCGGATTGAAGCTTTCTTT. The chain combines TRBV29-1 with TRBJ1-1, with 9 positions matching TRBD1. Trimming cost V 5 bases and J 7 bases; bases outside gene matches: 5. The CDR3 consists of 12 residues. Germline CDR1 is SQVTM and CDR2 is ANQGSEA.

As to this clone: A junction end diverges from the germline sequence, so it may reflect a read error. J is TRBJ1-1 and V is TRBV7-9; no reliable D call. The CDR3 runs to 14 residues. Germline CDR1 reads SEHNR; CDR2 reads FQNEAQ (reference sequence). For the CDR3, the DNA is TGTTCCAGCACCTCTACTCTCTCCAACACTGAAGCTTTCTTT. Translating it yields CSSTSTLSNTEAFF.

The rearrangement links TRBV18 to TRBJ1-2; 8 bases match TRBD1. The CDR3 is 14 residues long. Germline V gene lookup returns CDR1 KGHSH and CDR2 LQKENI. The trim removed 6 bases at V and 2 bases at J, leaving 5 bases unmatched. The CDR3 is CASSPGQENYGYTF. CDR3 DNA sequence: TGTGCCAGCTCCCCGGGACAGGAAAACTATGGCTACACCTTC.

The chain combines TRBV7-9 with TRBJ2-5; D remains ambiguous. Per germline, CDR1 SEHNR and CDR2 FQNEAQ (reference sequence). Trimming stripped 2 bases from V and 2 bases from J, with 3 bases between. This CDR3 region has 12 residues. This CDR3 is CASSLTQETQYF. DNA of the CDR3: TGTGCCAGCAGCTTAACTCAAGAGACCCAGTACTTC.

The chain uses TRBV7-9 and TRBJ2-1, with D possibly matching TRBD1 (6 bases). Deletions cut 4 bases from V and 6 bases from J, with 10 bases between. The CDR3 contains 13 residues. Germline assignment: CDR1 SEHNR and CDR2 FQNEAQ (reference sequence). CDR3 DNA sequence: TGTGCCAGCAGCTCACAGGGACGCAATGAGCAGTTCTTC. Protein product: CASSSQGRNEQFF.

The CDR3 bases are TGTGCCAGCAGCTTAGGACTAGCGGGTAGCAAGGGTAGCAATGAGCAGTTCTTC. This sequence encodes CASSLGLAGSKGSNEQFF. The chain carries TRBV5-4 and TRBJ2-1; 11 bases line up with TRBD2. Germline values: CDR1 SGHNT, CDR2 YYREEE (reference sequence). The CDR3 consists of 18 residues. The junction had 13 bases not matched to a gene; V was cut back by 2 bases and J by 6 bases.

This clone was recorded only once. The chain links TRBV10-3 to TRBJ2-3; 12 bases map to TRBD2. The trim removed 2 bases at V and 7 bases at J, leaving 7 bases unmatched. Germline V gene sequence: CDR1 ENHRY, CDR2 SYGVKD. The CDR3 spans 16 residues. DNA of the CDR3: TGTGCCATCAGTGAGCAGACTAGCGGGAGAATAAATACGCAGTATTTT. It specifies CAISEQTSGRINTQYF.

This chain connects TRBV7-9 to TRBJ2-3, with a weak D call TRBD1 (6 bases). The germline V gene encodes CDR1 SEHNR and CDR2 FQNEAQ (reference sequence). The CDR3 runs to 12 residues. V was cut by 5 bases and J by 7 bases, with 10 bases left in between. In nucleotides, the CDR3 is TGTGCCAGCAGCCCACAGGGATATACGCAGTATTTT. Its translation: CASSPQGYTQYF.

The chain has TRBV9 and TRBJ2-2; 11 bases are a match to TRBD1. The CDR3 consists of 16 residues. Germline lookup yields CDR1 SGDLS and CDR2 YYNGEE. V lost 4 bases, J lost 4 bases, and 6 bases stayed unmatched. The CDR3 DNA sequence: TGTGCCAGCAGCCCGCGGACAGGGGGCGGCACCGGGGAGCTGTTTTTT. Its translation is CASSPRTGGGTGELFF.

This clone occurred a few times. In DNA, the CDR3 is TGTGCCAGCAGCCCCGTCGGGGGAACTAATGAAAAACTGTTTTTT. This translates into CASSPVGGTNEKLFF. This chain connects TRBV6-5 to TRBJ1-4; TRBD1 is a possible D gene (5 bases). Germline CDR1 is MNHEY and CDR2 is SVGAGI. The CDR3 contains 15 residues. V was shortened by 6 bases and J by 1 base, with 12 bases between the two germline ends.

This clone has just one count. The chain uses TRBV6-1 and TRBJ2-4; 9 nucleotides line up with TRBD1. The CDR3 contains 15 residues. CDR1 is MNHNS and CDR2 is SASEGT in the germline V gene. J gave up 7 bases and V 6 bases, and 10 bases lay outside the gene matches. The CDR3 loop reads CASRLDRGEGNIQYF. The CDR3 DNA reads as TGTGCCAGCAGGCTGGACAGGGGTGAGGGTAACATTCAGTACTTC.

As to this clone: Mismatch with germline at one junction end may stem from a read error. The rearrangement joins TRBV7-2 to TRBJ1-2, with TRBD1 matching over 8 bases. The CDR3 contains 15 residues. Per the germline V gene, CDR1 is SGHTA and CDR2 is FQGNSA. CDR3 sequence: CASSFAQGGNYDYTF. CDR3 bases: TGTGCCAGCAGCTTCGCACAGGGGGGAAACTATGACTACACCTTC.

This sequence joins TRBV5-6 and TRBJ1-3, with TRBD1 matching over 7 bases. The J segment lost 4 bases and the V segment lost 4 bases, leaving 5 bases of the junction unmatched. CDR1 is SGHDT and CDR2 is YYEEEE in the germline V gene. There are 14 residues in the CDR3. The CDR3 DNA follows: TGTGCCAGCAGCCTCGGGACAGTAGGAAACACCATATATTTT. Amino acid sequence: CASSLGTVGNTIYF.

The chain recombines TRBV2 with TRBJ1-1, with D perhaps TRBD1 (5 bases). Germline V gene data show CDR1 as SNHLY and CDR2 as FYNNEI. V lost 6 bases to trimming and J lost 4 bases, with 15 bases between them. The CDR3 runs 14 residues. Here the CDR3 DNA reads TGTGCCAGCAGAGAGCAGGGAAGTGGCACTGAAGCTTTCTTT. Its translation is CASREQGSGTEAFF. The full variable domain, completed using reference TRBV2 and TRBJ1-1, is EPEVTQTPSHQVTQMGQEVILRCVPISNHLYFYWYRQILGQKVEFLVSFYNNEISEKSEIFDDQFSVERPDGSNFTLKIRSTKLEDSAMYFCASREQGSGTEAFFGQGTRLTVV.

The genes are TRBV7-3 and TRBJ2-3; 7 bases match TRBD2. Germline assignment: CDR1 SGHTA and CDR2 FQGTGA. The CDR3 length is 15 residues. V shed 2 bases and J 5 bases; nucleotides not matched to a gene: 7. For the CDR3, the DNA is TGTGCCAGCAGCTTATCTGGACTAGTCCTAGATACGCAGTATTTT. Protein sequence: CASSLSGLVLDTQYF.

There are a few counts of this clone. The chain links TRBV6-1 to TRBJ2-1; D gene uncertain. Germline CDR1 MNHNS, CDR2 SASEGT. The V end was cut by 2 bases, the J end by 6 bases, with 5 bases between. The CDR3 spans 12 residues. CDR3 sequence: CASSERVNEQFF. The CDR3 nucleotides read TGTGCCAGCAGTGAACGGGTCAATGAGCAGTTCTTC.

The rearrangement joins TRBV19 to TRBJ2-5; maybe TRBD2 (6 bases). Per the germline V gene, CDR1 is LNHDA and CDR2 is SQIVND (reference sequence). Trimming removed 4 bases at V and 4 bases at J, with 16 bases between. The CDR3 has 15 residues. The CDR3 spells CASSTTLAGGETQYF. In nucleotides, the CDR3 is TGTGCCAGTAGTACGACATTGGCCGGGGGAGAGACCCAGTACTTC.

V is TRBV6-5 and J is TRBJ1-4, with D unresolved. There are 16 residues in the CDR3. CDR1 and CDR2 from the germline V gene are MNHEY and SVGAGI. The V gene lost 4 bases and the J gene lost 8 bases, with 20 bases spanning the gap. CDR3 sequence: CASSSRTGNKREKLFF. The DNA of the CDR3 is TGTGCCAGCAGTTCACGAACCGGGAACAAGAGGGAAAAACTGTTTTTT.